This section outlines one T cell receptor (beta chain) sequence together with its context. Its antigen is still unknown. This sample stems from a study of T cell responses to AZD1222 COVID-19 vaccine. Study in general: Some second doses came at about 4 weeks and others at about 12 weeks; these were pooled.

Profiling relied on immunoSEQ multiplex PCR, and the TCRdb table lists in-frame clones only, not all of them. The table has more than 100,000 clones, approximately 90% seen once. Study results and caveats: Researchers report vaccine-associated CD4 TCRs spanning spike, with dominance at 160-218 and 743-854. As reported, nearly half of all spike-specific TCRs target variant regions that are unmutated. Donor demographics were predominantly white British with a female majority; clonal diversity may be underestimated.

Deletions cut 8 bases from V and 3 bases from J, with 23 bases between. The CDR3 length is 16 residues. Germline CDR1 and CDR2: SGHTA and FQGNSA. This chain joins TRBV7-2 and TRBJ2-7, with D maybe TRBD2 (6 bases). The clonotype comes from an adult in good health. The source material was peripheral blood, sampled on day 0 of AZD1222 vaccination. The CDR3 loop reads CASGPAGGRLRYEQYF. The CDR3, as DNA: TGTGCCAGCGGCCCAGCGGGCGGGCGGTTACGCTACGAGCAGTACTTC.